Listed below are T cell receptor beta chains from one sample, sequenced in a study of response to subunit inactivated influenza vaccine. TCRdb analysed the RT-PCR reads with MiXCR anew, one entry per CDR3 protein. Of hundreds of thousands of distinct CDR3 sequences listed, under 15% were seen once; the top ten hold around 12%. This material consisted of PBMCs from blood, taken more than 35 days after vaccination. The receptors originated from a man in his forties or fifties who received an inactivated influenza vaccine. Each CDR3 is given with its conserved first and last residue. A D gene is named only where the DNA matches it firmly. Size values are once, few and many counts, or a class for expanded clones, and some rows have none.

J | D | V | size | DNA | CDR3
TRBJ2-5 | . | TRBV10-3 | . | TGTGCCATCTCTTATGGCCTAGCCGGGGAGACCCAGTACTTC | CAISYGLAGETQYF
TRBJ2-5 | . | TRBV28 | once | TGTGCCAGCAGTTTAACCAGGGGAGGGACCCAGTACTTC | CASSLTRGGTQYF
TRBJ1-1 | TRBD1 | TRBV7-8 | many | TGTGCCAGCAGCAATCCCTACAGGGGGCGGACTGAAGCTTTCTTT | CASSNPYRGRTEAFF
TRBJ2-1 | . | TRBV13 | many | TGTGCCAGCAGCTTAAGGATGGCAAATGAGCAGTTCTTC | CASSLRMANEQFF
TRBJ2-1 | TRBD2 | TRBV4-3 | . | TGCGCCAGCAGCCAAGATAAGCGGGGGGGCTGGGAGCGCAATGAGCAGTTCTTC | CASSQDKRGGWERNEQFF
TRBJ1-2 | . | TRBV5-1 | few | TGCGCCAGCAGCTTGGCCGGGACGCCGGGGGACTATGGCTACACCTTC | CASSLAGTPGDYGYTF
TRBJ2-7 | . | TRBV7-9 | few | TGTGCCACCGGTCCCCGGGAGCAGTACTTC | CATGPREQYF
TRBJ1-1 | . | TRBV5-1 | many | TGCGCCAGCAGCTCCACATTGAACACTGAAGCTTTCTTT | CASSSTLNTEAFF
TRBJ2-1 | . | TRBV4-2 | few | TGTGCCAGCAGCTCCCTATTACGTAAGACCTACAATGAGCAGTTCTTC | CASSSLLRKTYNEQFF
TRBJ2-4 | TRBD1 | TRBV5-5 | . | TGTGCCAGCAGCTTTTTAGGGGGCGATTCAGCCAAAAACATTCAGTACTTC | CASSFLGGDSAKNIQYF
TRBJ2-3 | . | TRBV7-9 | . | TGTGCCAGCAGCTTAGGACTTGGCGGGAGCACAGATACGCAGTATTTT | CASSLGLGGSTDTQYF
TRBJ2-7 | . | TRBV20-1 | few | TGCAGTGTTAACAGGGAAGGCTACGAGCAGTACTTC | CSVNREGYEQYF
TRBJ2-6 | TRBD1 | TRBV20-1 | many | TGCAGTGCTAGACCAACAGGGGTCGGGGCCAACGTCCTGACTTTC | CSARPTGVGANVLTF
TRBJ1-5 | . | TRBV12-3/TRBV12-4 | . | TGTGCCAGCAGTTTAGCGGAGGGATTCAATCAGCCCCAGCATTTT | CASSLAEGFNQPQHF
TRBJ1-1 | . | TRBV11-2 | . | TGTGCCAGCAGCTTCACGTCCATAACAGGGATAGTAAACACTGAAGCTTTCTTT | CASSFTSITGIVNTEAFF
TRBJ2-1 | . | TRBV20-1 | few | TGCAGTGCTAGACACCAACTAGTCAATGAGCAGTTCTTC | CSARHQLVNEQFF
TRBJ2-7 | TRBD1 | TRBV15 | . | TGTGCCACCAGCAGAGGCCTAGAACGGGACAGGACTTACGAGCAGTACTTC | CATSRGLERDRTYEQYF
TRBJ1-1 | . | TRBV7-6 | . | TGTGCCAGCAGCTTGGCAGGGGAAGTCACTGAAGCTTTCTTT | CASSLAGEVTEAFF
TRBJ2-3 | . | TRBV5-1 | . | TGCGCCAGGAGCTCAGGACAGAACACAGATACGCAGTATTTT | CARSSGQNTDTQYF
TRBJ2-1 | . | TRBV30 | . | TGTGCCTGGGCCGGGGGGACAGGCTACAATGAGCAGTTCTTC | CAWAGGTGYNEQFF
TRBJ1-2 | . | TRBV7-2 | few | TGTGCCAGCAGCTTAGTCGGGCAGAGCTTGACTAACTATGGCTACACCTTC | CASSLVGQSLTNYGYTF
TRBJ2-7 | TRBD1 | TRBV5-1 | . | TGCGCCAGCAGCATCAGGGGGCGGTATGACCCCGAGCAGTACTTC | CASSIRGRYDPEQYF
TRBJ2-5 | TRBD1 | TRBV25-1 | many | TGTGCCAGCCGGAAGGGGGCGGACGGATCTTTAGAGACCCAGTACTTC | CASRKGADGSLETQYF
TRBJ2-1 | . | TRBV4-3 | . | TGCGCCAGCAGCCTCCGGGACCTAGCCTACAATGAGCAGTTCTTC | CASSLRDLAYNEQFF
TRBJ2-1 | TRBD2 | TRBV4-2 | . | TGTGCCAGCAGCCAAGCATCCACCGGGACTAGCGGGTTCTATGAGCAGTTCTTC | CASSQASTGTSGFYEQFF
TRBJ2-1 | . | TRBV9 | . | TGTGCCAGCAGCCCACCAGTGGGAGATGAGCAGTTCTTC | CASSPPVGDEQFF
TRBJ2-2 | TRBD2 | TRBV28 | few | TGTGCCAGCAGGGGCTTCCTGGCGGGGGACACCGGGGAGCTGTTTTTT | CASRGFLAGDTGELFF
TRBJ2-5 | . | TRBV6-2/TRBV6-3 | few | TGTGCCAGCAGTTACTCCACGGGGCTTGAGACCCAGTACTTC | CASSYSTGLETQYF
TRBJ2-7 | TRBD1 | TRBV4-3 | . | TGCGCCAGCAGCCAAGATTTCGGGACAGGGGGCCACGAGCAGTACTTC | CASSQDFGTGGHEQYF
TRBJ2-1 | . | TRBV9 | few | TGTGCCAGCAGCCCCCGTAGTAGATCCTACAATGAGCAGTTCTTC | CASSPRSRSYNEQFF
TRBJ2-2 | TRBD1 | TRBV5-1 | few | TGCGCCAGCAGCACAGACAGGGGGACGACCGGGGAGCTGTTTTTT | CASSTDRGTTGELFF
TRBJ1-5 | TRBD1 | TRBV12-3/TRBV12-4 | few | TGTGCCAGCAAAATGTCAGGGGGGAACCAGCCCCAGCATTTT | CASKMSGGNQPQHF
TRBJ2-3 | . | TRBV7-9 | many | TGTGCCAGCAGCTTGCGGGTGGGCACAGATACGCAGTATTTT | CASSLRVGTDTQYF
TRBJ2-1 | TRBD2 | TRBV4-2 | many | TGTGCCAGCAGCCAGGGCCAGCGGGAGACTGGTGAGCAGTTCTTC | CASSQGQRETGEQFF
TRBJ1-1 | . | TRBV2 | few | TGTGCCAGCAGTGTAAGGGGGGTACCAGCTTTCTTT | CASSVRGVPAFF
TRBJ2-1 | . | TRBV12-3/TRBV12-4 | . | TGTGCCAGCTCAAAAGGGACCCCGGGTTCTCTATACAATGAGCAGTTCTTC | CASSKGTPGSLYNEQFF
TRBJ2-1 | TRBD2 | TRBV4-1 | . | TGCGCCAGCAGCCAACCCCGGGAGGTTAGCAATGAGCAGTTCTTC | CASSQPREVSNEQFF
TRBJ2-1 | . | TRBV11-1 | . | TGTGCCAGCAGTCAAGGGACCCGACCCAGCCCCACCTACAATGAGCAGTTCTTC | CASSQGTRPSPTYNEQFF
TRBJ2-7 | . | TRBV2 | few | TGTGCCAGCAGCCCGGACATCAGCGAGCAGTACTTC | CASSPDISEQYF
TRBJ2-2 | . | TRBV7-3 | . | TGTGCCAGCAGCTTCAAAGCGGTGACGAACACCGGGGAGCTGTTTTTT | CASSFKAVTNTGELFF
TRBJ2-1 | TRBD2 | TRBV12-3/TRBV12-4 | many | TGTGCCAGCATTACTAGCGGGGGTAGACATGAGCAGTTCTTC | CASITSGGRHEQFF
TRBJ1-1 | . | TRBV7-2 | . | TGTGCCAGCAGCCCCCACCCTGTGGGTGAGGCTTTCTTT | CASSPHPVGEAFF